A single sample gave rise to the 29 T cell receptor beta chains below, sequenced in a study of blood T cells in healthy people across ages. A J-beta primer mix and a sample-barcoded 5' primer were used in a second PCR of roughly 6 to 11 cycles. A single record per CDR3 protein comes from TCRdb applying MiXCR to the 5' RACE reads. The profile shows nearly 800,000 distinct CDR3 sequences, around 25% of them singletons. Another study also made use of these data, one on T cells of mothers and their children.

The sequenced sample consisted of blood. These receptors were obtained from a boy aged 10-17 years in good health.

The CDR3 reads CASTKDSFTEAFF. In DNA, the CDR3 is TGTGCCAGCACGAAGGACAGTTTCACTGAAGCTTTCTTT. The chain recombines TRBV7-9 with TRBJ1-1, with D maybe TRBD1 (6 bases). The germline CDR1 and CDR2 sequences are SEHNR and FQNEAQ (reference sequence). CDR3 length: 13 amino acids. The germline V and J ends were trimmed by 7 bases and 4 bases, with 13 bases remaining between them.

The chain's CDR3 is CASSDRDYLSGNTIYF. DNA for the CDR3: TGTGCCAGCAGTGACCGGGACTACCTCTCTGGAAACACCATATATTTT. The genes are TRBV28 and TRBJ1-3; a possible D gene is TRBD1 (5 bases). The CDR3 runs to 16 residues. The V end lost 5 bases, the J end lost 0 bases, and 14 bases lay between the germline ends. CDR1 and CDR2 (germline): MDHEN, SYDVKM.

This chain uses TRBV6-6 with TRBJ1-5; 7 nucleotides line up with TRBD1. Germline V gene data show CDR1 as MNHNY and CDR2 as SVGAGI (reference sequence). CDR3 length: 15 amino acids. The ends lost 5 bases at V and 6 bases at J; junction bases unmatched: 10. CDR3 protein: CASSQPGQEGQPQHF. The CDR3 DNA follows: TGTGCCAGCAGTCAACCCGGACAGGAAGGTCAGCCCCAGCATTTT.

As regards this clonotype: One end of the junction does not line up with germline, which may come from a read error. The V gene is TRBV4-2, the J gene TRBJ2-2; D possibly corresponds to TRBD1 (5 bases). The CDR3 runs to 16 residues. The germline V gene has CDR1 LGHNA and CDR2 YNFKEQ. CDR3 amino acids: CASSQEPGSQGGELFF. CDR3 sequence (DNA): TGTGCTAGCAGCCAAGAACCGGGTAGCCAGGGCGGGGAGCTGTTTTTT.

The rearrangement links TRBV6-5 to TRBJ2-5, with D possibly being TRBD1 or TRBD2 (5 bases each). The V end lost 6 bases, the J end lost 4 bases, and 15 bases lay between the germline ends. There are 14 residues in the CDR3. Looked up from germline, CDR1 is MNHEY and CDR2 is SVGAGI. CDR3 bases: TGTGCCAGCAGGATCGGGACGCGACTAGAGACCCAGTACTTC. Translation: CASRIGTRLETQYF.

The CDR3 DNA is TGTGCCAGCAGTCCTTCGGGACAGTACGAGCAGTACTTC. Protein sequence: CASSPSGQYEQYF. The chain recombines TRBV27 with TRBJ2-7; 7 bases map to TRBD1. The germline V gene has CDR1 MNHEY and CDR2 SMNVEV (reference sequence). The CDR3 is 13 amino acids. V lost 5 bases, J lost 4 bases, and 5 bases stayed unmatched.

In this sample, this clonotype turned up a few times. The chain uses TRBV6-5 and TRBJ2-7; 10 nucleotides align to TRBD2. J gave up 7 bases and V 0 bases, and 12 bases lay outside the gene matches. The CDR3 runs 17 residues. In germline, CDR1 is MNHEY, CDR2 SVGAGI. CDR3 region: CASSYSKALAGAGEQYF. Written as DNA, the CDR3 is TGTGCCAGCAGTTACTCGAAAGCCCTAGCGGGAGCTGGAGAGCAGTACTTC.

Remarks on this clonotype: One end of the junction does not line up with germline, which may come from a read error. V is TRBV7-9 and J is TRBJ1-2; D ambiguous. The CDR3 contains 14 residues. Germline values: CDR1 SEHNR, CDR2 FQNEAQ (reference sequence). The CDR3 loop reads CASSSQKGNYDYTF. The CDR3 DNA reads TGTGCCAGCAGCTCACAGAAGGGAAACTATGACTACACCTTC.

The chain joins TRBV11-1 to TRBJ1-4, with unresolved D. Looked up from germline, CDR1 is SGHAT and CDR2 is FQDESV (reference sequence). Trimming took off 5 bases at V and 4 bases at J, with 5 bases between the two ends. The CDR3 has 12 residues. CDR3 loop: CASSRINEKLFF. Written as DNA, the CDR3 is TGTGCCAGCAGCCGGATTAATGAAAAACTGTTTTTT. Drawing the rest from reference TRBV11-1 and TRBJ1-4, the complete variable domain is EAEVAQSPRYKITEKSQAVAFWCDPISGHATLYWYRQILGQGPELLVQFQDESVVDDSQLPKDRFSAERLKGVDSTLKIQPAELGDSAMYLCASSRINEKLFFGSGTQLSVL.

V is TRBV4-3 and J is TRBJ2-3; D possibly uses TRBD1 or TRBD2 (5 bases each). This CDR3 has 16 residues. The V gene's germline CDR1 is LGHNA and CDR2 YSLEER. Trimming removed 1 base from V and 7 bases from J, with 18 bases in between. CDR3 region: CASSQVVGGEGYTQYF. For the CDR3, the DNA is TGCGCCAGCAGCCAAGTAGTTGGGGGAGAGGGGTATACGCAGTATTTT.

The gene calls are TRBV10-3 and TRBJ1-2; tentative D call: TRBD1 (6 bases). Germline V CDR1 and CDR2: ENHRY, SYGVKD. V lost 2 bases and J lost 8, with 12 bases in between. The CDR3 contains 13 residues. The CDR3 spells CAISETPGDGYTF. The CDR3 nucleotides are TGTGCCATCAGTGAGACACCAGGGGACGGCTACACCTTC.

This clonotype came up many times. The V and J genes are TRBV2 and TRBJ2-2; TRBD1 matches 9 bases. CDR1 is SNHLY and CDR2 is FYNNEI in the germline V gene. The CDR3 runs 14 residues. The ends lost 6 bases at V and 2 bases at J; junction bases unmatched: 1. CDR3 bases: TGTGCCAGCAGGGGACAGGGTAACACCGGGGAGCTGTTTTTT. Translating gives CASRGQGNTGELFF.

In this sample, this clonotype turned up a few times. The rearrangement joins TRBV6-6 to TRBJ2-7; D may be TRBD1 or TRBD2 (5 bases each). In germline, CDR1 is MNHNY, CDR2 SVGAGI (reference sequence). The CDR3 length is 11 residues. V shed 6 bases and J shed 9 bases, with 12 bases lying between them. CDR3 nucleotide sequence: TGTGCCAGCAGGGGGGAAAGCGGGCAGTACTTC. Translated: CASRGESGQYF.

This clonotype was seen a few times. The chain employs TRBV4-3 and TRBJ2-7; the D is unclear. The germline V gene has CDR1 LGHNA and CDR2 YSLEER. The CDR3 has 16 amino acids. Deletions cut 0 bases from V and 3 bases from J, with 15 bases between. The chain's CDR3 is CASSQDFTASRYEQYF. The DNA of the CDR3 is TGCGCCAGCAGCCAAGATTTTACGGCTAGTCGCTACGAGCAGTACTTC.

V usage is TRBV20-1 and J usage is TRBJ2-4; maybe TRBD1 (6 bases). The CDR3 contains 16 residues. V gave up 0 bases and J gave up 7 bases, with 19 bases separating them. Germline V lookup: CDR1 DFQATT, CDR2 SNEGSKA (reference sequence). The CDR3 DNA reads as TGCAGTGCTAGAGACACGCTCACAGGGTCGGTGAACATTCAGTACTTC. Protein sequence: CSARDTLTGSVNIQYF.

The chain has TRBV7-9 and TRBJ1-4, with D unclear. Trimming removed 7 bases from V and 3 bases from J, with 9 bases in between. The CDR3 consists of 13 residues. CDR1 and CDR2 from the germline V gene are SEHNR and FQNEAQ (reference sequence). In nucleotides, the CDR3 is TGTGCCAGCAACACATTGGCTAATGAAAAACTGTTTTTT. As protein: CASNTLANEKLFF.

The chain recombines TRBV7-2 with TRBJ1-1, with 7 bases aligning to TRBD1. CDR1 and CDR2 (germline): SGHTA, FQGNSA. Losses at the gene ends were 5 bases for V and 3 bases for J; bases not matched to a gene: 12. The CDR3 runs 16 residues. CDR3 nucleotides: TGTGCCAGCAGCCCCACCCCAACAGGGGAGGACACTGAAGCTTTCTTT. Translated, it gives CASSPTPTGEDTEAFF.

This clonotype has more than one count but fewer than ten. This sequence joins TRBV4-3 and TRBJ1-6; D unclear. CDR1 LGHNA and CDR2 YSLEER come from the germline V gene. V shed 1 base and J shed 9 bases, with 13 bases lying between them. This CDR3 contains 15 residues. CDR3 sequence reads: CASSQGALAGSPLHF. The CDR3 nucleotides read TGCGCCAGCAGCCAAGGGGCCCTAGCAGGTTCACCCCTCCACTTT.

The chain combines TRBV20-1 with TRBJ2-3, with TRBD1 identical over 10 bases. Germline CDR1 is DFQATT and CDR2 is SNEGSKA (reference sequence). The CDR3 has 15 residues. V was pared by 0 bases and J by 6 bases, with 6 bases of the junction left unmatched. This chain's CDR3 is CSARDGDRGGDTQYF. The CDR3 DNA reads as TGCAGTGCTAGAGATGGGGACAGGGGCGGGGATACGCAGTATTTT.

The V and J genes are TRBV19 and TRBJ2-2; D is perhaps TRBD2 (6 bases). The CDR3 runs to 13 residues. The V end was cut by 10 bases, the J end by 1 base, with 10 bases between. In germline, CDR1 is LNHDA, CDR2 SQIVND (reference sequence). The CDR3 bases are TGTGCCACGGAGGGACTGAACACCGGGGAGCTGTTTTTT. Protein: CATEGLNTGELFF.

In the case of this clonotype: The junction shows a germline mismatch at one end, possibly a read error. The V gene is TRBV13, the J gene TRBJ2-6; D is perhaps TRBD1 (5 bases). The CDR3 covers 15 residues. Looked up from germline, CDR1 is PRHDT and CDR2 is FYEKMQ (reference sequence). Here the CDR3 DNA reads TGTGCCAGCAGCTTATATCACTCTGGGGCCATCGTCCTGACTTTC. Its translation: CASSLYHSGAIVLTF. The variable domain in full, completed from reference TRBV13 and TRBJ2-6, reads AAGVIQSPRHLIKEKRETATLKCYPIPRHDTVYWYQQGPGQDPQFLISFYEKMQSDKGSIPDRFSAQQFSDYHSELNMSSLELGDSALYFCASSLYHSGAIVLTFGAGSRLTVL.

The chain links TRBV24-1 to TRBJ2-1, with 8 bases aligning to TRBD1. CDR1 KGHDR and CDR2 SFDVKD come from the germline V gene. This CDR3 is built from 16 residues. J lost 4 bases, V lost 6 bases, and 10 bases had no gene match. The CDR3 protein is CATSTNPGQDYNEQFF. Written as DNA, the CDR3 is TGTGCCACCAGTACCAATCCGGGACAGGATTACAATGAGCAGTTCTTC.

This clonotype was seen only a few times. The chain is built from TRBV28 and TRBJ2-5; 8 bases fit TRBD1. Trimming cost V 6 bases and J 7 bases; bases outside gene matches: 10. Germline V gene data show CDR1 as MDHEN and CDR2 as SYDVKM. The CDR3 length is 14 residues. The CDR3 region has the DNA TGTGCCAGCAGCAAGACAGGGGTTGGGGGGACCCAGTACTTC. Encoded protein: CASSKTGVGGTQYF.

The rearrangement joins TRBV4-3 to TRBJ1-6; D possibly corresponds to TRBD1 (5 bases). V was pared by 0 bases and J by 9 bases, with 15 bases between. The CDR3 contains 16 residues. Germline CDR1 is LGHNA and CDR2 is YSLEER. The CDR3 is CASSQDRGLGGSPLHF. The CDR3 DNA sequence: TGCGCCAGCAGCCAAGATAGGGGACTTGGGGGTTCACCCCTCCACTTT.

V is TRBV5-6 and J is TRBJ2-5; a possible D gene is TRBD2 (6 bases). In germline, CDR1 is SGHDT, CDR2 YYEEEE. The CDR3 is 15 residues long. Between the trimmed V and J ends, which lost 3 bases and 3 bases, there was a span of 15 bases. The CDR3 bases are TGTGCCAGCAGCTGGGGTGTGGGGGAGGAAGAGACCCAGTACTTC. It is translated as CASSWGVGEEETQYF.

The chain combines TRBV28 with TRBJ2-3; the D gene is possibly TRBD1 (8 bases). V lost 4 bases to trimming and J lost 3 bases, with 17 bases between them. The CDR3 has 16 residues. Germline CDR1 reads MDHEN; CDR2 reads SYDVKM. As DNA, the CDR3 is TGTGCCAGCAGTTCCTACAGGGGGGGCACTACAGATACGCAGTATTTT. This encodes CASSSYRGGTTDTQYF. Variable domain in full (rest from reference TRBV28 and TRBJ2-3): DVKVTQSSRYLVKRTGEKVFLECVQDMDHENMFWYRQDPGLGLRLIYFSYDVKMKEKGDIPEGYSVSREKKERFSLILESASTNQTSMYLCASSSYRGGTTDTQYFGPGTRLTVL.

The chain has TRBV29-1 and TRBJ2-1; D assignment may be TRBD1 or TRBD2 (5 bases each). Germline CDR1 is SQVTM and CDR2 is ANQGSEA. V gave up 3 bases and J gave up 1 base, with 7 bases separating them. This CDR3 is 13 amino acids long. The CDR3 protein is CSVDGGSYNEQFF. Here the CDR3 DNA reads TGCAGCGTTGATGGGGGTTCCTACAATGAGCAGTTCTTC.

This chain joins TRBV6-5 and TRBJ1-3; no firm D call. Germline CDR1 MNHEY, CDR2 SVGAGI. V dropped 2 bases and J dropped 2 bases, with 10 bases sitting between them. CDR3 length: 15 amino acids. The CDR3 reads CASSYAATTGNTIYF. The CDR3 region has the DNA TGTGCCAGCAGTTACGCCGCGACCACTGGAAACACCATATATTTT.

The V gene is TRBV4-3, the J gene TRBJ1-2; D is unresolved. The V and J ends lost 1 base and 4 bases respectively, with 10 bases between them. Looked up from germline, CDR1 is LGHNA and CDR2 is YSLEER. The CDR3 is made up of 14 amino acids. CDR3 in DNA: TGCGCCAGCAGCCAAGGGAGGGTGGGCTATGGCTACACCTTC. Translated, it gives CASSQGRVGYGYTF.